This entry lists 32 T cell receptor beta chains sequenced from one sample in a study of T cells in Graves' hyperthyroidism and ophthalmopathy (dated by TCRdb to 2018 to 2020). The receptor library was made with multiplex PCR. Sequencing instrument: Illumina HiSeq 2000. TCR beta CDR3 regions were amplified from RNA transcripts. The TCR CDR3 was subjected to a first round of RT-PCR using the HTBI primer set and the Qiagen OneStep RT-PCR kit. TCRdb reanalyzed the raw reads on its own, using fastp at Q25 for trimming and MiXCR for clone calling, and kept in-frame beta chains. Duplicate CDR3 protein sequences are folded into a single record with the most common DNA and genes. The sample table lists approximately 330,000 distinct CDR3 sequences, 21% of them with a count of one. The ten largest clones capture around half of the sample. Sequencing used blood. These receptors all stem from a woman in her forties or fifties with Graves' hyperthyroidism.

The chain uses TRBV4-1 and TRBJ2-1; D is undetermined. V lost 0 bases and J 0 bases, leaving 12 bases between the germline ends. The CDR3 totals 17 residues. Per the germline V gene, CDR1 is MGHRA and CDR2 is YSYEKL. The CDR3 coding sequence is TGCGCCAGCAGCCAAGATCCCCTACAAAGCTCCTACAATGAGCAGTTCTTC. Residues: CASSQDPLQSSYNEQFF.

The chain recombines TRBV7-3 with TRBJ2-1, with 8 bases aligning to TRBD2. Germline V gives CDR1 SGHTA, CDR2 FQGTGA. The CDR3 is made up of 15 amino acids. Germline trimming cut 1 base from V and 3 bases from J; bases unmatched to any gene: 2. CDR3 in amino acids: CASSLKLADYNEQFF. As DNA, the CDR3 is TGTGCCAGCAGCTTAAAACTAGCGGACTACAATGAGCAGTTCTTC. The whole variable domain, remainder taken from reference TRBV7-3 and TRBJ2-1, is GAGVSQTPSNKVTEKGKYVELRCDPISGHTALYWYRQSLGQGPEFLIYFQGTGAADDSGLPNDRFFAVRPEGSVSTLKIQRTERGDSAVYLCASSLKLADYNEQFFGPGTRLTVL.

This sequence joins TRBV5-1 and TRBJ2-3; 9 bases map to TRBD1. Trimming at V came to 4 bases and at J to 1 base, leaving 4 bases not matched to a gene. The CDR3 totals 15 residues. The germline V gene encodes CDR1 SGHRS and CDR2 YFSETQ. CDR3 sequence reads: CASSQRTGGTDTQYF. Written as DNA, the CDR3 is TGCGCCAGCAGCCAGAGGACAGGGGGCACAGATACGCAGTATTTT.

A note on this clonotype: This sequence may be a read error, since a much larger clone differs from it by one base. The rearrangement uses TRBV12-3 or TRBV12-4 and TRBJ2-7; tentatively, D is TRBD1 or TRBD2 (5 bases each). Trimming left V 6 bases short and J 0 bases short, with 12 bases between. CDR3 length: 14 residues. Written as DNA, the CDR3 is TGTGCCAGCAGGTACGAGGGGAGCTCCTACGAGCAGTACTTC. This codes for CASRYEGSSYEQYF.

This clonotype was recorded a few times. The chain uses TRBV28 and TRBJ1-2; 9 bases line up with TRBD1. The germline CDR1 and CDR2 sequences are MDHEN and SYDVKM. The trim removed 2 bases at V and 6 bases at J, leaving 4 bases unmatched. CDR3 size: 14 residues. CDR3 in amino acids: CASSLGTGMNGYTF. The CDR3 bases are TGTGCCAGCAGTTTAGGGACAGGGATGAATGGCTACACCTTC.

CDR3 sequence reads: CASSFIDGSTDEQFF. CDR3 in DNA: TGTGCCAGCAGCTTCATAGACGGGAGTACGGATGAGCAGTTCTTC. The J gene is TRBJ2-1, the V gene TRBV7-3, with D possibly TRBD2 on 6 matching bases. Germline V gene lookup returns CDR1 SGHTA and CDR2 FQGTGA. This CDR3 comprises 15 residues. The V end was cut by 3 bases, the J end by 8 bases, with 17 bases between.

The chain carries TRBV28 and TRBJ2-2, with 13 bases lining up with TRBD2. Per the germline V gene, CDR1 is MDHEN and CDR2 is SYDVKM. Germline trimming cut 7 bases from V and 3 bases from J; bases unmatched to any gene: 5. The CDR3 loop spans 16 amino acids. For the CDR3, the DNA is TGTGCCAGCAAACTAGCGGGGGGGCCCGACACCGGGGAGCTGTTTTTT. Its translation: CASKLAGGPDTGELFF.

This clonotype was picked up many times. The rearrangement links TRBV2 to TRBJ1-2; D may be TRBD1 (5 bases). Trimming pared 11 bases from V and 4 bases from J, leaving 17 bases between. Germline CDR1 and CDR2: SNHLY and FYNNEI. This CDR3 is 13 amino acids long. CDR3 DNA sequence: TGTGCCGCCAACCGGGGCAGCGTCTATGGCTACACCTTC. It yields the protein CAANRGSVYGYTF.

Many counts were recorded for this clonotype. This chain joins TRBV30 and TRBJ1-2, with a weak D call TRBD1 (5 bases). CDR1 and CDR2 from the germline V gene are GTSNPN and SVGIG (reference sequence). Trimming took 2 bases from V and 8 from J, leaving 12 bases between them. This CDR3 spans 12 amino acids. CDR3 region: CAWSRQTRGYTF. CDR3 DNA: TGTGCCTGGAGTCGACAGACTAGAGGCTACACCTTC.

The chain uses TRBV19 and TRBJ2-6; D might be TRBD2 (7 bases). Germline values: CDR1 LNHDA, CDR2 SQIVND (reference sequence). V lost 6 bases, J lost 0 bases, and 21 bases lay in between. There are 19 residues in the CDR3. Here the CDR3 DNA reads TGTGCCAGTAGCCGAGGGGGGGTTTATCTGAGCTCTGGGGCCAACGTCCTGACTTTC. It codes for CASSRGGVYLSSGANVLTF.

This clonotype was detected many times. CDR3 region: CSASGQHSGANVLTF. In DNA form, the CDR3 reads TGCAGTGCTAGTGGCCAACACTCTGGGGCCAACGTCCTGACTTTC. The chain uses TRBV20-1 and TRBJ2-6; D is unresolved. The CDR3 has 15 amino acids. Trimming shortened V by 3 bases and J by 0 bases, and 9 bases separated the two germline ends. CDR1 is DFQATT and CDR2 is SNEGSKA in the germline V gene (reference sequence).

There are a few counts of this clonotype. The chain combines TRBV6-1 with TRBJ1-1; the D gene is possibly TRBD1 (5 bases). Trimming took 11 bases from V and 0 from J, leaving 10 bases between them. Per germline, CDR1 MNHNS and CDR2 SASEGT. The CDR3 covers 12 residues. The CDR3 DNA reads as TGTGCCCTCAGGGATTTGAACACTGAAGCTTTCTTT. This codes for CALRDLNTEAFF.

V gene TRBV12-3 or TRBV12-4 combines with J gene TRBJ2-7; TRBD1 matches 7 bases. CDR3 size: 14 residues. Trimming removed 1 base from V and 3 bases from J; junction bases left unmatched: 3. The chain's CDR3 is CASSLGRGFYEQYF. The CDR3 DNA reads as TGTGCCAGCAGTTTAGGCAGGGGGTTCTACGAGCAGTACTTC.

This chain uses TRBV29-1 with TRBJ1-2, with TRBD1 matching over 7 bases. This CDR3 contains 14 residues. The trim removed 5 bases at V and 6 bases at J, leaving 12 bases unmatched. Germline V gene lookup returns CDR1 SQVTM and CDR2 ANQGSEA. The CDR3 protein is CSVTPATGSHGYTF. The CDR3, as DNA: TGCAGCGTTACCCCCGCGACAGGGAGTCATGGCTACACCTTC.

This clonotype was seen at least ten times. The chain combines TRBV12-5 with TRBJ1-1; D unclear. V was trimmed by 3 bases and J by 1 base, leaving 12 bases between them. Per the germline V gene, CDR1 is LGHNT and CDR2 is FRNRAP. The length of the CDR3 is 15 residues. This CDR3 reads CASGFGAGGNTEAFF. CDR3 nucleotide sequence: TGTGCTAGTGGTTTTGGTGCGGGTGGGAACACTGAAGCTTTCTTT. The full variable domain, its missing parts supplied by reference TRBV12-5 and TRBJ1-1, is DARVTQTPRHKVTEMGQEVTMRCQPILGHNTVFWYRQTMMQGLELLAYFRNRAPLDDSGMPKDRFSAEMPDATLATLKIQPSEPRDSAVYFCASGFGAGGNTEAFFGQGTRLTVV.

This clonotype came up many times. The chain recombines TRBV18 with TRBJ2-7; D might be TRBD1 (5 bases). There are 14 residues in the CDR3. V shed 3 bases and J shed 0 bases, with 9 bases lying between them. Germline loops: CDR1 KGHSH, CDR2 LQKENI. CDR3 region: CASSPLQASYEQYF. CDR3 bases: TGTGCCAGCTCACCCCTACAGGCCTCCTACGAGCAGTACTTC.

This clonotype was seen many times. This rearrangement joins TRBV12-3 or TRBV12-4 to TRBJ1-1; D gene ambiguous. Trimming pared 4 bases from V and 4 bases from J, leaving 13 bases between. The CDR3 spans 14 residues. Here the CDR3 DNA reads TGTGCCAGCAGTTCCCCTTGGACGGGCACTGAAGCTTTCTTT. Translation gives CASSSPWTGTEAFF.

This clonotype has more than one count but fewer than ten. Here the CDR3 DNA reads TGTGCCAGCAATAAGTTAAGCGTCGGTACGCAGTATTTT. It is translated as CASNKLSVGTQYF. The J gene is TRBJ2-3, the V gene TRBV6-1; no clear D gene. The CDR3 has 13 residues. Looked up from germline, CDR1 is MNHNS and CDR2 is SASEGT. V gave up 7 bases and J gave up 8 bases, with 16 bases separating them.

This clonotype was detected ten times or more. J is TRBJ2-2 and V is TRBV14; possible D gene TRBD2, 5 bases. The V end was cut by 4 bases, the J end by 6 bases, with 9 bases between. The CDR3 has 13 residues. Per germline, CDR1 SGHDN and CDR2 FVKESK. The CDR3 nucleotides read TGTGCCAGCAGCCGGCTAGCTTCCGGGGAGCTGTTTTTT. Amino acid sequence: CASSRLASGELFF.

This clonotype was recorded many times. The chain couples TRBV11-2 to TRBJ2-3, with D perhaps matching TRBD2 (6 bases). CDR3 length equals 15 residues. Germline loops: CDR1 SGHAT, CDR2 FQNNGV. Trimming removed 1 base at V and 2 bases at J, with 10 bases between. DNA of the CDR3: TGTGCCAGCAGCTTAGGCAGGGACTTCACAGATACGCAGTATTTT. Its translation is CASSLGRDFTDTQYF. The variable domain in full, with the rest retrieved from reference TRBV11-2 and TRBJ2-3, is EAGVAQSPRYKIIEKRQSVAFWCNPISGHATLYWYQQILGQGPKLLIQFQNNGVVDDSQLPKDRFSAERLKGVDSTLKIQPAKLEDSAVYLCASSLGRDFTDTQYFGPGTRLTVL.

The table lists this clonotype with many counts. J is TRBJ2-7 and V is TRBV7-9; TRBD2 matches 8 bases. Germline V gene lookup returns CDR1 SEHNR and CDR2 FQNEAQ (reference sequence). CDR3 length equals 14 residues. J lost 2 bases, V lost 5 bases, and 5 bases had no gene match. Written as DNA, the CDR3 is TGTGCCAGCAGCCAGAGCGGGGGCACCTACGAGCAGTACTTC. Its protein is CASSQSGGTYEQYF.

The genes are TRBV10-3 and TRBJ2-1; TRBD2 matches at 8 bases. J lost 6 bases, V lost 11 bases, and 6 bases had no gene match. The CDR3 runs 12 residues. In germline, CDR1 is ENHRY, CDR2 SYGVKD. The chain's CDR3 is CAAGTSFNEQFF. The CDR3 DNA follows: TGTGCCGCCGGGACTAGTTTCAATGAGCAGTTCTTC.

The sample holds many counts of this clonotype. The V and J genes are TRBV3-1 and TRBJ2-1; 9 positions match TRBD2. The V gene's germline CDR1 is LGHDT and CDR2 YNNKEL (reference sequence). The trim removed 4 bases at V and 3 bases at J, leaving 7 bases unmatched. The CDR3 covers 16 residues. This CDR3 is CASSPLRGGYYNEQFF. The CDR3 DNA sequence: TGTGCCAGCAGCCCTCTGCGGGGGGGGTACTACAATGAGCAGTTCTTC.

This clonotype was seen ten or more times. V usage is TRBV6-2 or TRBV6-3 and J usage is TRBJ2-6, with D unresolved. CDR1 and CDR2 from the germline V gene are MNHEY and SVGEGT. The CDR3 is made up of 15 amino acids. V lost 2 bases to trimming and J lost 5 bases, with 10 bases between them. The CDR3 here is CASSYGVGWANVLTF. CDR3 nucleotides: TGTGCCAGCAGTTACGGGGTAGGCTGGGCCAACGTCCTGACTTTC.

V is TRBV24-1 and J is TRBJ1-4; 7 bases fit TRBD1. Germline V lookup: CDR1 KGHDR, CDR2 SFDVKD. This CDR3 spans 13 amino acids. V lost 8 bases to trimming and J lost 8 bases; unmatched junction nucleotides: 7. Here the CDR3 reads CATIPAGGEKLFF. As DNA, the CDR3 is TGTGCCACCATCCCGGCAGGGGGGGAAAAACTGTTTTTT.

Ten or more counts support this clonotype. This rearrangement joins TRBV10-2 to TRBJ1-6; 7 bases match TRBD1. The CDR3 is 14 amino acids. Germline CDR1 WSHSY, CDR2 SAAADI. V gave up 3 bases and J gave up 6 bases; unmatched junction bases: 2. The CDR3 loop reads CASSDRGFNSPLHF. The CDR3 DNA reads TGCGCCAGCAGTGACAGGGGGTTTAATTCACCCCTCCACTTT.

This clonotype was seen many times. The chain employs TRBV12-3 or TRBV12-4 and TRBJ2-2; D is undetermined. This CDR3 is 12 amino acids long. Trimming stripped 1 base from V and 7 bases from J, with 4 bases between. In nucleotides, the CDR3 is TGTGCCAGCAGTTTAGACGGCGGGGAGCTGTTTTTT. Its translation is CASSLDGGELFF.

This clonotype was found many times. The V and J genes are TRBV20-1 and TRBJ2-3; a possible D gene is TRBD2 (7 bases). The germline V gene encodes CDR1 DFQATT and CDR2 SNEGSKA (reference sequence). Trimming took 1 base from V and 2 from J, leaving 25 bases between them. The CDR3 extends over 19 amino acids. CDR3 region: CSARVGVTVGGLNTDTQYF. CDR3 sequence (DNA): TGCAGTGCTAGAGTAGGGGTTACCGTCGGGGGGCTTAACACAGATACGCAGTATTTT.

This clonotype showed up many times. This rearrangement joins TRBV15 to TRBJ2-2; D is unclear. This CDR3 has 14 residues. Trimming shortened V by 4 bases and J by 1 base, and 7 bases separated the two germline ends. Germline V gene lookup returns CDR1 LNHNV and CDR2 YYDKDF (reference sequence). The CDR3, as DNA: TGTGCCACCAGCATCCTAAGGAACACCGGGGAGCTGTTTTTT. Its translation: CATSILRNTGELFF. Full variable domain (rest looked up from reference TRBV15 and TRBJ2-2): DAMVIQNPRYQVTQFGKPVTLSCSQTLNHNVMYWYQQKSSQAPKLLFHYYDKDFNNEADTPDNFQSRRPNTSFCFLDIRSPGLGDTAMYLCATSILRNTGELFFGEGSRLTVL.

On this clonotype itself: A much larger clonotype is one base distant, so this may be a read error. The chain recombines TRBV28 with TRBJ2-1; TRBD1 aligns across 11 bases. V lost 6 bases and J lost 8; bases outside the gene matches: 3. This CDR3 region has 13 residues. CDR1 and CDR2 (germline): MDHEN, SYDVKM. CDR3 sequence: CASRGTGGDEQFF. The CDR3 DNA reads TGTGCCAGCAGGGGGACAGGGGGGGATGAGCAGTTCTTC.

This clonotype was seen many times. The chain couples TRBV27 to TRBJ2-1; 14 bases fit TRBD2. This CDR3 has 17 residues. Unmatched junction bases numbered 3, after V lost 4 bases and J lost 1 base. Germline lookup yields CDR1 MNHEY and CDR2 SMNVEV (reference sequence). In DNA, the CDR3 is TGTGCCAGCAGTTGGGGACTAGCGGGAGCGTCCTACAATGAGCAGTTCTTC. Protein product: CASSWGLAGASYNEQFF.

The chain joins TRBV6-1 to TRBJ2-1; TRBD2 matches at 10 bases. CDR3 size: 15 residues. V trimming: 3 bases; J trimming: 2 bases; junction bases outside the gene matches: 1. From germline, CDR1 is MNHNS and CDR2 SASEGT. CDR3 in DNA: TGTGCCAGCAGTGACGGGACTAGCGCCTACAATGAGCAGTTCTTC. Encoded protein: CASSDGTSAYNEQFF.